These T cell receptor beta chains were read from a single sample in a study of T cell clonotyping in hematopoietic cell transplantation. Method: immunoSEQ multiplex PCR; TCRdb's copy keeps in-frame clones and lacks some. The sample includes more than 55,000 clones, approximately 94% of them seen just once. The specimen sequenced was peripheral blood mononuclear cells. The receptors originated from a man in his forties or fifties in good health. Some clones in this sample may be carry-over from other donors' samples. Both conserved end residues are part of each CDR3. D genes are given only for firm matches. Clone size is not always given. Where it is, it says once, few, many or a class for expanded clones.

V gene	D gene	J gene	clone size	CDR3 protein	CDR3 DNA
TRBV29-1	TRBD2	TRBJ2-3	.	CSVLAESSTDTQYF	TGCAGCGTGCTAGCGGAATCTAGCACAGATACGCAGTATTTT
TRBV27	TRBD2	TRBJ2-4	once	CASSLSAFGLAGEYIQYF	TGTGCCAGCAGTTTATCGGCCTTCGGACTAGCGGGAGAGTACATTCAGTACTTC
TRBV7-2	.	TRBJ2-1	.	CASSPGGGTLYNEQFF	TGTGCCAGCAGTCCCGGAGGGGGGACGCTTTACAATGAGCAGTTCTTC
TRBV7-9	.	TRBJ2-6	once	CASSGGGSSGANVLTF	TGTGCCAGCAGCGGAGGAGGGTCATCTGGGGCCAACGTCCTGACTTTC
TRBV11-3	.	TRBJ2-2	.	CASSLLGPTGELFF	TGTGCCAGCAGTCTCCTGGGGCCCACCGGGGAGCTGTTTTTT
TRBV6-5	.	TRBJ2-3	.	CASRITSTDTQYF	TGTGCCAGCAGGATTACTAGCACAGATACGCAGTATTTT
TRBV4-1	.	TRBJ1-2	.	CASSQDEFLRFGYTF	TGCGCCAGCAGCCAAGATGAGTTCCTTAGGTTTGGCTACACCTTC
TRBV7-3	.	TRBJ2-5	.	CASSLSGQETQYF	TGTGCCAGCAGCTTATCCGGACAAGAGACCCAGTACTTC
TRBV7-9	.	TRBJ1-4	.	CASSPNTNEKLFF	TGTGCCAGCAGCCCGAATACTAATGAAAAACTGTTTTTT
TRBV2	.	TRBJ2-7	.	CASSAGDTYEQYF	TGTGCCAGCAGTGCGGGCGACACCTACGAGCAGTACTTC
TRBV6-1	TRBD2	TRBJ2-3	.	CASRGLSTDTQYF	TGTGCCAGCAGGGGACTAAGCACAGATACGCAGTATTTT
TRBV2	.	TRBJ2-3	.	CASSAANTQYF	TGTGCCAGCAGTGCAGCCAATACGCAGTATTTT
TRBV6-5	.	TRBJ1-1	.	CASRSLGTEAFF	TGTGCCAGCAGGTCCCTAGGTACTGAAGCTTTCTTT
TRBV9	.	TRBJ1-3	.	CASSVTDSGNTIYF	TGTGCCAGCAGCGTGACTGATTCTGGAAACACCATATATTTT
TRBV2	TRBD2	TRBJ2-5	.	CASSEATSGGEETQYF	TGTGCCAGCAGTGAAGCTACTAGCGGGGGGGAAGAGACCCAGTACTTC
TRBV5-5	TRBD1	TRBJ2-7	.	CASSLVVGTGGDEQYF	TGTGCCAGCAGCTTGGTCGTCGGGACAGGGGGCGACGAGCAGTACTTC
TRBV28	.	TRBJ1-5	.	CASSLVGDVQPQHF	TGTGCCAGCAGTTTAGTTGGGGACGTTCAGCCCCAGCATTTT
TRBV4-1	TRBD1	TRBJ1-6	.	CASSQDQGVRNSPLHF	TGCGCCAGCAGCCAAGATCAGGGGGTCCGTAATTCACCCCTCCACTTT
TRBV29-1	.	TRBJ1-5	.	CSVAGSENQPQHF	TGCAGCGTTGCCGGCAGCGAAAATCAGCCCCAGCATTTT
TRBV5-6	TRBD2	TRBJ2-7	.	CASSLARDYSSYEQYF	TGTGCCAGCAGCTTGGCCAGGGACTACTCCTCCTACGAGCAGTACTTC
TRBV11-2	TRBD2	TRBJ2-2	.	CASSLDRGREVFSGELFF	TGTGCCAGCAGCTTAGATCGAGGGCGGGAGGTGTTCAGCGGGGAGCTGTTTTTT
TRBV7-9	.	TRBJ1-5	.	CASSLSPDQPQHF	TGTGCCAGCAGCTTATCGCCGGATCAGCCCCAGCATTTT
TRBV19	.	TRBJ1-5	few	CASSIGWVWNQPQHF	TGTGCCAGTAGTATCGGTTGGGTATGGAATCAGCCCCAGCATTTT
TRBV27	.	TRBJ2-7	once	CAILTHRGEQYF	TGTGCCATCTTGACTCATAGGGGCGAGCAGTACTTC
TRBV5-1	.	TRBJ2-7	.	CASSLGGTATYEQYF	TGCGCCAGCAGCTTGGGTGGGACTGCAACCTACGAGCAGTACTTC
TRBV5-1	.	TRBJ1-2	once	CASRTDSNYGYTF	TGCGCCAGCAGGACGGACAGTAACTATGGCTACACCTTC
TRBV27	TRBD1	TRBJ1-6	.	CASSPIGAGGNSPLHF	TGTGCCAGCAGTCCCATAGGTGCAGGGGGGAATTCACCCCTCCACTTT
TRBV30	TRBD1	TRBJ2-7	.	CAGKQGSYEQYF	TGTGCCGGAAAACAGGGGAGCTACGAGCAGTACTTC
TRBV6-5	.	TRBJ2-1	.	CASSYVRGYNEQFF	TGTGCCAGCAGTTATGTCAGGGGCTACAATGAGCAGTTCTTC
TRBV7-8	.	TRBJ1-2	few	CASSLRGAGYGYTF	TGTGCCAGCAGCTTACGGGGGGCGGGGTATGGCTACACCTTC
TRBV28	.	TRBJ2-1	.	CASSYLQGPPYNEQFF	TGTGCCAGCAGTTACCTACAGGGCCCGCCTTACAATGAGCAGTTCTTC
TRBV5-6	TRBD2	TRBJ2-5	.	CASSLVGLAGVETQYF	TGTGCCAGCAGCTTGGTGGGACTAGCGGGAGTAGAGACCCAGTACTTC
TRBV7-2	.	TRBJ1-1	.	CASSVDRKNTEAFF	TGTGCCAGCAGCGTGGACCGAAAGAACACTGAAGCTTTCTTT
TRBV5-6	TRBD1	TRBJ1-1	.	CASSYGQGAGKYTEAFF	TGTGCCAGCAGCTACGGACAGGGGGCGGGCAAGTACACTGAAGCTTTCTTT
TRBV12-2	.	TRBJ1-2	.	CTMAGEGRSGYTF	TGCACAATGGCGGGGGAGGGGAGGAGTGGCTACACCTTC
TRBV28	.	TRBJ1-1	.	CASSLRGLNTEAFF	TGTGCCAGCAGTTTAAGGGGGTTGAACACTGAAGCTTTCTTT
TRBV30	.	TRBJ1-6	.	CAWSEGTLHF	TGTGCCTGGAGTGAAGGGACCCTCCACTTT
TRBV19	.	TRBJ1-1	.	CASSTRGTTEAFF	TGTGCCAGTAGTACGCGGGGAACCACTGAAGCTTTCTTT
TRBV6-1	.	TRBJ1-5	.	CASTDYSNQPQHF	TGTGCCAGCACCGACTATAGCAATCAGCCCCAGCATTTT